Detailed here is one T cell receptor beta chain. This specimen belongs to a study of CD8 T cells in Susac syndrome. The CDR3 is 15 residues long. J gave up 5 bases and V 7 bases, and 9 bases lay outside the gene matches. Sequencing of TCR beta was performed on blood CD8+ T cells and on blood CD4+ T cells. With random hexamers, reverse transcription was performed on roughly 0.5 to 1 ug of RNA. TCRdb re-analysed the immunoSEQ multiplex PCR reads in MiXCR, keeping a single row per CDR3 protein. The table includes about 210,000 distinct CDR3 sequences, approximately 95% detected once. The sample consisted of CD4+ T cells from PBMCs. The chain combines TRBV12-3 or TRBV12-4 with TRBJ2-7; 12 bases agree with TRBD2. This receptor was taken from a human donor with multiple sclerosis. CDR3 sequence: CASKPGLAGGHEQYF. The DNA for the CDR3 is TGTGCCAGCAAACCGGGACTAGCGGGTGGCCACGAGCAGTACTTC.